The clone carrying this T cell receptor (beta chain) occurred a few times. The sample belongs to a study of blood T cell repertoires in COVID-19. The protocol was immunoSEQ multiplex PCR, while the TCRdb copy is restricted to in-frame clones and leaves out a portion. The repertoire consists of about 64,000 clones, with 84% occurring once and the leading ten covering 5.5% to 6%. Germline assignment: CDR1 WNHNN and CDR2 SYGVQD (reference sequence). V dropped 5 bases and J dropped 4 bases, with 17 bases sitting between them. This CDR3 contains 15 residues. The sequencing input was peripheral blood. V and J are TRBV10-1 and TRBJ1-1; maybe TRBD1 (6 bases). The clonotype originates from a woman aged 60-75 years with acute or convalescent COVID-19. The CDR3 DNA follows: TGCGCCAGCAGTCCGGTACAGGGTCTCGGCACTGAAGCTTTCTTT. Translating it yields CASSPVQGLGTEAFF.